The sequence of this TCR beta chain was determined in a study of graft-versus-host responses after intestinal transplantation. Across the study: Recipients got multivisceral, liver-intestinal, or isolated intestinal transplants. For approximately three years after anti-thymocyte globulin induction, all recipients took tacrolimus and steroids.

Graft samples were processed, releasing intraepithelial and lamina propria lymphocytes. Repertoires were generated with immunoSEQ multiplex PCR, while TCRdb's copy carries only in-frame clones and drops some. The sample lists about 9,600 clones, roughly 90% seen once, with over 4% in the top ten. Note on this clone: The antigen is undetermined.

Study-wide results and caveats: Detected in recipient marrow were GvH clones, some of which were first observed in ileum or blood. Levels of circulating GvH clones at their peak were associated with early post-transplant HvG declines.

The TCR originated in a human patient who received an intestinal transplant, so some T cells may come from the graft donor. The sequences come from ileum tissue, collected roughly 730 days after intestinal transplantation.

CDR3 sequence: CASSPRTGTSNEQFF. In nucleotides, the CDR3 is TGTGCCAGCAGCCCCAGGACCGGGACTAGCAATGAGCAGTTCTTC. The genes are TRBV13 and TRBJ2-1; 8 bases map to TRBD2. The CDR3 runs 15 residues. CDR1 is PRHDT and CDR2 is FYEKMQ in the germline V gene (reference sequence). With V trimmed by 5 bases and J by 6 bases, 9 bases remained unmatched.